Sequencing of this TCR beta chain was carried out in a study of T cell changes during pregnancy in multiple sclerosis. Per germline, CDR1 SGHAT and CDR2 FQDESV (reference sequence). The CDR3 loop spans 16 amino acids. J gave up 3 bases and V 5 bases, and 12 bases lay outside the gene matches. Sequenced by immunoSEQ multiplex PCR; TCRdb stores in-frame clones only, minus some. This sample has more than 25,000 clones, with roughly 87% found just once. Source: CD8+ T cells from peripheral blood mononuclear cells, taken in the third trimester of pregnancy. The gene calls are TRBV11-1 and TRBJ2-7; the match to TRBD1 covers 8 bases. This clonotype was obtained from a female donor with multiple sclerosis, enrolled in a pregnancy study. The CDR3 region has the DNA TGTGCCAGCAGCCCACTGCCGGGACAGGTCCACTACGAGCAGTACTTC. Its translation: CASSPLPGQVHYEQYF.